The rows below give T cell receptor beta chains drawn from one sample of a study of cytomegalovirus exposure and HLA in healthy donors. Generated by immunoSEQ multiplex PCR, the TCRdb table keeps only in-frame clones and is missing some. The top ten hold 15% to 20% of the sample, which has 95,000 to 100,000 clones, approximately 80% seen once. Material: PBMCs. The receptors derive from a man between 60 and 70 years old in good health and CMV-seropositive. The CDR3 runs from the conserved cysteine through the conserved F or W. D genes are given only for firm matches. Not all rows give a size; the values are once, few, many and, for expanded clones, a class.

TRBJ2-2,TRBV28,.,.,TGTGCCAGCAGTAGAAGGGCAGGGGCCGGGGAGCTGTTTTTT,CASSRRAGAGELFF
TRBJ1-2,TRBV14,.,.,TGTGCCAGCAGCCAAGTAACAGGGAACTATGGCTACACCTTC,CASSQVTGNYGYTF
TRBJ2-2,TRBV7-6,.,.,TGTGCCAGCAGCTTAGCGCGTCCAGGGCCGAACACCGGGGAGCTGTTTTTT,CASSLARPGPNTGELFF
TRBJ1-5,TRBV6-1,.,few,TGTGCCAGCATTCACCCATTGGAGAGCAATCAGCCCCAGCATTTT,CASIHPLESNQPQHF
TRBJ1-2,TRBV19,.,.,TGTGCCAGTAGAAAGGGAGGATTCGGCGGAGCCTATGGCTACACCTTC,CASRKGGFGGAYGYTF
TRBJ1-1,TRBV5-1,TRBD1,.,TGCGCCAGCAGCCCACGCGGGACAGCAATGAACACTGAAGCTTTCTTT,CASSPRGTAMNTEAFF
TRBJ1-2,TRBV4-2,.,few,TGTGCCAGCAGCCAAGATTTGGCCTTCTGGGCCTATGGCTACACCTTC,CASSQDLAFWAYGYTF
TRBJ1-1,TRBV4-1,TRBD1,few,TGCGCCAGCAGCCAATCCGGGACAGGGTCGAACACTGAAGCTTTCTTT,CASSQSGTGSNTEAFF
TRBJ1-1,TRBV5-4,.,few,TGTGCCAGCAGTATAAGGGGGAAGAACACTGAAGCTTTCTTT,CASSIRGKNTEAFF
TRBJ2-3,TRBV7-3,TRBD2,once,TGTGCCAGCAGCACAGGACTAGCGGGCAGCACAGATACGCAGTATTTT,CASSTGLAGSTDTQYF
TRBJ1-1,TRBV19,.,.,TGTGCCAGTAGTATAGGCGTTCCGGCTTTCTTT,CASSIGVPAFF
TRBJ2-2,TRBV15,.,.,TGTGCCACCAGCAGAGATTATTCGTCCGGGGAGCTGTTTTTT,CATSRDYSSGELFF
TRBJ1-2,TRBV5-4,.,.,TGTGCCAGCATCCCGGACAGTGGCGCTAACTATGGCTACACCTTC,CASIPDSGANYGYTF
TRBJ1-2,TRBV5-5,.,.,TGTGCCAGCAGCTTGCCGTACTCTAACTATGGCTACACCTTC,CASSLPYSNYGYTF
TRBJ2-1,TRBV5-1,TRBD2,few,TGCGCCAGCAGCTTGGGCCTAGCGGGGAATTACAATGAGCAGTTCTTC,CASSLGLAGNYNEQFF
TRBJ2-5,TRBV7-2,.,.,TGTGCCAGCAGCTTAGCTTTAATGATGCCAGGGGCCCAAGAGACCCAGTACTTC,CASSLALMMPGAQETQYF
TRBJ2-7,TRBV4-1,TRBD2,.,TGCGCCAGCAGCCAAACGCGATCCGGGGGGGTATACGAGCAGTACTTC,CASSQTRSGGVYEQYF
TRBJ2-3,TRBV5-1,TRBD2,few,TGCGCCAGCAGCTTGCCCGGGGGGGACTCAGATACGCAGTATTTT,CASSLPGGDSDTQYF
TRBJ2-7,TRBV9,.,.,TGTGCCAGCAGCACTAGAGGTCAGGACCACGAGCAGTACTTC,CASSTRGQDHEQYF
TRBJ2-2,TRBV7-3,TRBD2,once,TGTGCCAGCAGCGACCCGACTAGCGGGGGGGCCTGGACCGGGGAGCTGTTTTTT,CASSDPTSGGAWTGELFF
TRBJ1-6,TRBV30,TRBD1,once,TGTGCCTGGGGACAGGGTAGCCCTAACCGTTATAATTCACCCCTCCACTTT,CAWGQGSPNRYNSPLHF
TRBJ2-3,TRBV2,TRBD2,.,TGTGCCAGCAGCCCCCTTGGACTAGCGGGGGCCGTCACAGATACGCAGTATTTT,CASSPLGLAGAVTDTQYF
TRBJ1-1,TRBV6-6,.,.,TGTGCCAGCAGCCCTAGGGGAATAGACACTGAAGCTTTCTTT,CASSPRGIDTEAFF
TRBJ1-1,TRBV7-2,.,.,TGTGCCAGCAGCCTGAAGACAGGTGGAATTGAAGCTTTCTTT,CASSLKTGGIEAFF
TRBJ2-7,TRBV4-2,TRBD1,.,TGTGCCAGCAGCCAAGGGATCATCTGGGGACAGGTTGACGAGCAGTACTTC,CASSQGIIWGQVDEQYF
TRBJ2-1,TRBV27,.,.,TGTGCCAGCAGTGCCCGCGGGGGCAACTACAATGAGCAGTTCTTC,CASSARGGNYNEQFF
TRBJ1-5,TRBV2,TRBD1,.,TGTGCCAGCAGCGCCCACAGGGGACCTCAGCCCCAGCATTTT,CASSAHRGPQPQHF
TRBJ1-5,TRBV4-1,.,few,TGCGCCAGCAGCCTACAGGCGAATAGCAATCAGCCCCAGCATTTT,CASSLQANSNQPQHF
TRBJ2-5,TRBV25-1,.,few,TGTGCCAGCAGTGAACCCCGAGGGCCCCAAGAGACCCAGTACTTC,CASSEPRGPQETQYF
TRBJ1-1,TRBV5-6,.,few,TGTGCCAGCAGCTCCCCCAAGGGAGCGAACACTGAAGCTTTCTTT,CASSSPKGANTEAFF
TRBJ2-2,TRBV7-9,.,.,TGTGCCAGCAGCAATCCCCGGTGGGCAACAGGCCGTTCCGGGGAGCTGTTTTTT,CASSNPRWATGRSGELFF
TRBJ1-1,TRBV9,.,once,TGTGCCAGCAGCGTAGGACTAGGGGACACTGAAGCTTTCTTT,CASSVGLGDTEAFF
TRBJ2-5,TRBV2,.,.,TGTGCCAGCCGGTGGGGCCGAGAGACCCAGTACTTC,CASRWGRETQYF
TRBJ2-5,TRBV5-1,TRBD1,.,TGCGCCAGCAGCAGTGGACAGGCTGTTCAAGAGACCCAGTACTTC,CASSSGQAVQETQYF
TRBJ2-5,TRBV4-2,TRBD2,.,TGTGCCAGCAGCCAAGAGACTAGCGGGATTGCGGAGACCCAGTACTTC,CASSQETSGIAETQYF
TRBJ2-3,TRBV5-1,TRBD2,once,TGCGCCAGCAGCTTGACGACGGGGGGTGGCACAGATACGCAGTATTTT,CASSLTTGGGTDTQYF
TRBJ1-2,TRBV6-5,TRBD1,.,TGTGCCAGCAGCGAAACAGGGGTCGGGAACGGCTACACCTTC,CASSETGVGNGYTF
TRBJ1-2,TRBV9,TRBD1,once,TGTGCCAGCAGCACGTTCCTACAGGGGGCTCCTAACTATGGCTACACCTTC,CASSTFLQGAPNYGYTF
TRBJ1-3,TRBV30,.,.,TGTGCCTGGAGCGGGGAGTATTTCTCTGGAAACACCATATATTTT,CAWSGEYFSGNTIYF
TRBJ2-7,TRBV5-5,TRBD1,once,TGTGCCAGCAGAAGGACAGGGGTTAGCGACGAGCAGTACTTC,CASRRTGVSDEQYF
TRBJ1-2,TRBV9,TRBD1,.,TGTGCCAGCAGCGTAGCTGGGGACAGGGCATGGAGCTATGGCTACACCTTC,CASSVAGDRAWSYGYTF
TRBJ1-2,TRBV6-4,.,.,TGTGCCAGCGGAAGAAGGGGCGCGTACTATGGCTACACCTTC,CASGRRGAYYGYTF